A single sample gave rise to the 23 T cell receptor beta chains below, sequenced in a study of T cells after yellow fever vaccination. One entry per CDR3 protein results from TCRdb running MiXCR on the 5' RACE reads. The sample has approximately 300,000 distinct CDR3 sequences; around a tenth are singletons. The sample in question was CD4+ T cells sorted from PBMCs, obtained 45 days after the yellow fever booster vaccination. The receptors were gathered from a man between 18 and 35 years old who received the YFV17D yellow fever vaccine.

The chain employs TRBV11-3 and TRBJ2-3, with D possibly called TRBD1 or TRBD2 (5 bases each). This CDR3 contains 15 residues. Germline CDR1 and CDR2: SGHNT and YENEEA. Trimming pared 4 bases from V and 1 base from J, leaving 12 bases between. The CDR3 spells CASSSPGTRTDTQYF. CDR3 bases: TGTGCCAGCAGCTCACCCGGGACCCGCACAGATACGCAGTATTTT.

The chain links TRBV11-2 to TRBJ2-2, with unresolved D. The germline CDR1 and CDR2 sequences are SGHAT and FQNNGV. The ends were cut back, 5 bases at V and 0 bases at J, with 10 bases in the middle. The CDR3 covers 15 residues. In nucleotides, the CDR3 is TGTGCCAGCAGCACGACATATACGAACACCGGGGAGCTGTTTTTT. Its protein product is CASSTTYTNTGELFF. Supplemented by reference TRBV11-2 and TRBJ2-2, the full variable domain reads EAGVAQSPRYKIIEKRQSVAFWCNPISGHATLYWYQQILGQGPKLLIQFQNNGVVDDSQLPKDRFSAERLKGVDSTLKIQPAKLEDSAVYLCASSTTYTNTGELFFGEGSRLTVL.

This CDR3 is CATGGTSGDQETQYF. The CDR3 DNA is TGTGCCACCGGGGGGACTAGCGGGGACCAAGAGACCCAGTACTTC. V and J are TRBV24-1 and TRBJ2-5, with 13 bases that match TRBD2. The CDR3 has 15 amino acids. Germline assignment: CDR1 KGHDR and CDR2 SFDVKD. Trimming took 9 bases from V and 0 from J; bases not matched to a gene: 3.

CDR3 in amino acids: CASKVEDSPLHF. In DNA form, the CDR3 reads TGCGCCAGCAAGGTCGAGGATTCACCCCTCCACTTT. The gene calls are TRBV5-1 and TRBJ1-6; D unclear. Per germline, CDR1 SGHRS and CDR2 YFSETQ. This CDR3 is built from 12 residues. Between the trimmed V and J ends, which lost 6 bases and 8 bases, there was a span of 9 bases. Full variable domain (missing parts from reference TRBV5-1 and TRBJ1-6): KAGVTQTPRYLIKTRGQQVTLSCSPISGHRSVSWYQQTPGQGLQFLFEYFSETQRNKGNFPGRFSGRQFSNSRSEMNVSTLELGDSALYLCASKVEDSPLHFGNGTRLTVT.

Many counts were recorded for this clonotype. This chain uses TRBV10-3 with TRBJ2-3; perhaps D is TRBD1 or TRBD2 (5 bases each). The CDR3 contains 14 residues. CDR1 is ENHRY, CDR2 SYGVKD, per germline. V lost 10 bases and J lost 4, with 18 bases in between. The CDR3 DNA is TGTGCCACGGGGCCCAGGGAAGGCGCAGATACGCAGTATTTT. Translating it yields CATGPREGADTQYF.

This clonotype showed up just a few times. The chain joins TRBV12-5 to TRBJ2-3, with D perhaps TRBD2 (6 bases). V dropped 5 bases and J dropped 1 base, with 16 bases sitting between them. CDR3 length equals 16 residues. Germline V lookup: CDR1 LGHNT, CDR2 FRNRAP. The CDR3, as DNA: TGTGCTAGTGGTACCCCTGGGGGGTTCGGCACAGATACGCAGTATTTT. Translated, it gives CASGTPGGFGTDTQYF.

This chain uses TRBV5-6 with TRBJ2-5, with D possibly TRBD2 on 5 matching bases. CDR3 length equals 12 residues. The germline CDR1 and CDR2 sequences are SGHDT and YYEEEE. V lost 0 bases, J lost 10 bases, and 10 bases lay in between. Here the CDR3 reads CASSLEVGDQYF. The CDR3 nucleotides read TGTGCCAGCAGCTTGGAAGTCGGGGACCAGTACTTC.

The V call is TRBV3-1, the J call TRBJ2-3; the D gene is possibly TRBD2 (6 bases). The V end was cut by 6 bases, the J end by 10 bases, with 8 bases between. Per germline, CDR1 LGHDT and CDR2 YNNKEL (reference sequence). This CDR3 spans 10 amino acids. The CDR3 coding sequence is TGTGCCAGCAGGCGGGGTCCGCAGTATTTT. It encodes CASRRGPQYF.

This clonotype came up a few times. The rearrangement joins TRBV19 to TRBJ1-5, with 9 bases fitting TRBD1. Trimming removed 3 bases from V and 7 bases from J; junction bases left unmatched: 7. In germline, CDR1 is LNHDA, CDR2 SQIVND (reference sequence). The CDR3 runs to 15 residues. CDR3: CASSIWDREGQPQHF. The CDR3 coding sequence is TGTGCCAGTAGTATTTGGGACAGGGAGGGCCAGCCCCAGCATTTT.

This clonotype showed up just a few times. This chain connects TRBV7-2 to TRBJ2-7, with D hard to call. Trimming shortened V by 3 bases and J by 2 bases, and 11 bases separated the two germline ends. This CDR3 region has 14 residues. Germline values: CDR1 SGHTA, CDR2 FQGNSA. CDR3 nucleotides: TGTGCCAGCAGCTTCTACACAAATCCCTACGAGCAGTACTTC. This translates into CASSFYTNPYEQYF.

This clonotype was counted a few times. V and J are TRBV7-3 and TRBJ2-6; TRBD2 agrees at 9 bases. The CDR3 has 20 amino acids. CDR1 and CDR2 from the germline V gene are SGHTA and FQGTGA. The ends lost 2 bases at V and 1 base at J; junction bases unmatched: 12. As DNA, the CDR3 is TGTGCCAGCAGCTTATTGCTCCGCGGGGGGGCCGTTTCTGGGGCCAACGTCCTGACTTTC. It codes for CASSLLLRGGAVSGANVLTF.

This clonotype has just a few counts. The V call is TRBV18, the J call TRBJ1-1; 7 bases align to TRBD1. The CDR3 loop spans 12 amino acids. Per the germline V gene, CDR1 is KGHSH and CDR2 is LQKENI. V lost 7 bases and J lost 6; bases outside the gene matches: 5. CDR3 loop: CASLYQGAEAFF. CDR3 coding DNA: TGTGCCAGCTTATACCAGGGGGCTGAAGCTTTCTTT.

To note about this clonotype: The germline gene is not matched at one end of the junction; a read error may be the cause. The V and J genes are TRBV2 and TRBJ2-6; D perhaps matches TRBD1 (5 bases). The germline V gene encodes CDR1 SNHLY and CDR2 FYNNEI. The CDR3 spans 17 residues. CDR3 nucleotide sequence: TGTGCCAGCAGCCCACCGACATTTCGCTCTGGGGCCATCGTCCTGACTTTC. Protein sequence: CASSPPTFRSGAIVLTF.

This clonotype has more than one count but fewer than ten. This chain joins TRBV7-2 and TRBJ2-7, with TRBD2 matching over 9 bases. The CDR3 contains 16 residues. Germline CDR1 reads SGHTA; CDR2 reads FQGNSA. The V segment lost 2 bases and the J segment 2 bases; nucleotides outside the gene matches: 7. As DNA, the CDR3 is TGTGCCAGCAGCTTACAGGGGACTAGCAAGACCTACGAGCAGTACTTC. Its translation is CASSLQGTSKTYEQYF. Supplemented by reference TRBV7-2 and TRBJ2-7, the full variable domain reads GAGVSQSPSNKVTEKGKDVELRCDPISGHTALYWYRQSLGQGLEFLIYFQGNSAPDKSGLPSDRFSAERTGGSVSTLTIQRTQQEDSAVYLCASSLQGTSKTYEQYFGPGTRLTVT.

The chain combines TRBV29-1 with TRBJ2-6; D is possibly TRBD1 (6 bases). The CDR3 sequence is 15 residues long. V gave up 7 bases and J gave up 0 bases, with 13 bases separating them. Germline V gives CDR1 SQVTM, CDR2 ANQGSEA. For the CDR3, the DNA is TGCAGCGCTACTCGAGGGGGCTCTGGGGCCAACGTCCTGACTTTC. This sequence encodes CSATRGGSGANVLTF.

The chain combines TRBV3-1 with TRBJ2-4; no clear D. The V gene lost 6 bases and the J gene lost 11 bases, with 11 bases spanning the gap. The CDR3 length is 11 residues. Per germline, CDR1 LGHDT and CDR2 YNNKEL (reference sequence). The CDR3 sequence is CASRGYGVQYF. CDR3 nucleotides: TGTGCCAGCAGGGGGTATGGGGTTCAGTACTTC.

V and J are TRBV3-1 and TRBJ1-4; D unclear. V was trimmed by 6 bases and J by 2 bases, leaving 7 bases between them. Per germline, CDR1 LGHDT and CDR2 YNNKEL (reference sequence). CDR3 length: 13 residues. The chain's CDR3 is CASRGWTNEKLFF. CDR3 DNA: TGTGCCAGCAGGGGTTGGACTAATGAAAAACTGTTTTTT.

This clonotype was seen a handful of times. In DNA form, the CDR3 reads TGTGCCAGCAGCTCCTCCAGGTGGAACACTGAAGCTTTCTTT. Its translation is CASSSSRWNTEAFF. The chain links TRBV7-2 to TRBJ1-1; D not certain. V lost 4 bases, J lost 1 base, and 10 bases lay in between. Germline V gene lookup returns CDR1 SGHTA and CDR2 FQGNSA. This CDR3 has 14 amino acids.

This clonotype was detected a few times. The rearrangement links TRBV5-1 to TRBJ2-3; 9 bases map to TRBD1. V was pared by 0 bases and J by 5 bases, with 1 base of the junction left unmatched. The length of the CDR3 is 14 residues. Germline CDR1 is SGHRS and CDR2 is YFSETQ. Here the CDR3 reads CASSLVDRGDTQYF. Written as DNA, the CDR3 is TGCGCCAGCAGCTTGGTGGACAGGGGAGATACGCAGTATTTT.

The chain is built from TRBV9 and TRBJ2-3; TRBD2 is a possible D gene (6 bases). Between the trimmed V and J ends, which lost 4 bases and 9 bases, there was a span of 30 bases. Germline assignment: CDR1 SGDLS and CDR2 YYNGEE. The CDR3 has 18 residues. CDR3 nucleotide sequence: TGTGCCAGCAGCCTCCGACCCTTTGCATTCCGGCGGGGAATAACGCAGTATTTT. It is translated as CASSLRPFAFRRGITQYF. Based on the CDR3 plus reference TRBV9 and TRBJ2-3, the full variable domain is DSGVTQTPKHLITATGQRVTLRCSPRSGDLSVYWYQQSLDQGLQFLIQYYNGEERAKGNILERFSAQQFPDLHSELNLSSLELGDSALYFCASSLRPFAFRRGITQYFGPGTRLTVL.

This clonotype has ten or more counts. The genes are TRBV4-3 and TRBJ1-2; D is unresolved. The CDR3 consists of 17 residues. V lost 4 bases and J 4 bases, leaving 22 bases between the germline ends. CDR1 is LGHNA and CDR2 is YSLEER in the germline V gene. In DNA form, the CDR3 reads TGCGCCAGCAGCCCTACTCCCATACCCTCTGCCTCCTATGGCTACACCTTC. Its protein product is CASSPTPIPSASYGYTF.

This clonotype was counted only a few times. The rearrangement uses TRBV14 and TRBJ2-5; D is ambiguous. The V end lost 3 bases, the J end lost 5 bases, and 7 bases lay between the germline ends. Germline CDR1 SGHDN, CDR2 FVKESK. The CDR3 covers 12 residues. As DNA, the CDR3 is TGTGCCAGCAGCCACGCGGCGGAGACCCAGTACTTC. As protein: CASSHAAETQYF. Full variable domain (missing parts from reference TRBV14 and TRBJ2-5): EAGVTQFPSHSVIEKGQTVTLRCDPISGHDNLYWYRRVMGKEIKFLLHFVKESKQDESGMPNNRFLAERTGGTYSTLKVQPAELEDSGVYFCASSHAAETQYFGPGTRLLVL.

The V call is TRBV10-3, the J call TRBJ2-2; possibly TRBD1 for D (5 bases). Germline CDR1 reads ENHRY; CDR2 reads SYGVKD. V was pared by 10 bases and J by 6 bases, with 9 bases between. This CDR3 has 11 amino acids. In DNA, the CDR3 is TGTGCCACTAAGACAGCCGGGGAGCTGTTTTTT. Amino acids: CATKTAGELFF.